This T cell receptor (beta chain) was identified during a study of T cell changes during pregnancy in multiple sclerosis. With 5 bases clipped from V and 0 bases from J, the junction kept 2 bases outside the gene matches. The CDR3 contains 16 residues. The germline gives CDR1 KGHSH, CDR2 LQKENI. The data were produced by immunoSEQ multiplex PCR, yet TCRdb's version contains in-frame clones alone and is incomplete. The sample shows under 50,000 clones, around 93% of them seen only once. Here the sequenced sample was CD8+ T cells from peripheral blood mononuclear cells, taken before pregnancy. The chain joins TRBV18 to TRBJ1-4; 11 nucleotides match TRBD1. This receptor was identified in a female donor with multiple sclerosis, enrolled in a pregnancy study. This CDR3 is CASSAGQGATNEKLFF. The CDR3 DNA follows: TGTGCCAGCTCAGCGGGACAGGGGGCAACTAATGAAAAACTGTTTTTT.